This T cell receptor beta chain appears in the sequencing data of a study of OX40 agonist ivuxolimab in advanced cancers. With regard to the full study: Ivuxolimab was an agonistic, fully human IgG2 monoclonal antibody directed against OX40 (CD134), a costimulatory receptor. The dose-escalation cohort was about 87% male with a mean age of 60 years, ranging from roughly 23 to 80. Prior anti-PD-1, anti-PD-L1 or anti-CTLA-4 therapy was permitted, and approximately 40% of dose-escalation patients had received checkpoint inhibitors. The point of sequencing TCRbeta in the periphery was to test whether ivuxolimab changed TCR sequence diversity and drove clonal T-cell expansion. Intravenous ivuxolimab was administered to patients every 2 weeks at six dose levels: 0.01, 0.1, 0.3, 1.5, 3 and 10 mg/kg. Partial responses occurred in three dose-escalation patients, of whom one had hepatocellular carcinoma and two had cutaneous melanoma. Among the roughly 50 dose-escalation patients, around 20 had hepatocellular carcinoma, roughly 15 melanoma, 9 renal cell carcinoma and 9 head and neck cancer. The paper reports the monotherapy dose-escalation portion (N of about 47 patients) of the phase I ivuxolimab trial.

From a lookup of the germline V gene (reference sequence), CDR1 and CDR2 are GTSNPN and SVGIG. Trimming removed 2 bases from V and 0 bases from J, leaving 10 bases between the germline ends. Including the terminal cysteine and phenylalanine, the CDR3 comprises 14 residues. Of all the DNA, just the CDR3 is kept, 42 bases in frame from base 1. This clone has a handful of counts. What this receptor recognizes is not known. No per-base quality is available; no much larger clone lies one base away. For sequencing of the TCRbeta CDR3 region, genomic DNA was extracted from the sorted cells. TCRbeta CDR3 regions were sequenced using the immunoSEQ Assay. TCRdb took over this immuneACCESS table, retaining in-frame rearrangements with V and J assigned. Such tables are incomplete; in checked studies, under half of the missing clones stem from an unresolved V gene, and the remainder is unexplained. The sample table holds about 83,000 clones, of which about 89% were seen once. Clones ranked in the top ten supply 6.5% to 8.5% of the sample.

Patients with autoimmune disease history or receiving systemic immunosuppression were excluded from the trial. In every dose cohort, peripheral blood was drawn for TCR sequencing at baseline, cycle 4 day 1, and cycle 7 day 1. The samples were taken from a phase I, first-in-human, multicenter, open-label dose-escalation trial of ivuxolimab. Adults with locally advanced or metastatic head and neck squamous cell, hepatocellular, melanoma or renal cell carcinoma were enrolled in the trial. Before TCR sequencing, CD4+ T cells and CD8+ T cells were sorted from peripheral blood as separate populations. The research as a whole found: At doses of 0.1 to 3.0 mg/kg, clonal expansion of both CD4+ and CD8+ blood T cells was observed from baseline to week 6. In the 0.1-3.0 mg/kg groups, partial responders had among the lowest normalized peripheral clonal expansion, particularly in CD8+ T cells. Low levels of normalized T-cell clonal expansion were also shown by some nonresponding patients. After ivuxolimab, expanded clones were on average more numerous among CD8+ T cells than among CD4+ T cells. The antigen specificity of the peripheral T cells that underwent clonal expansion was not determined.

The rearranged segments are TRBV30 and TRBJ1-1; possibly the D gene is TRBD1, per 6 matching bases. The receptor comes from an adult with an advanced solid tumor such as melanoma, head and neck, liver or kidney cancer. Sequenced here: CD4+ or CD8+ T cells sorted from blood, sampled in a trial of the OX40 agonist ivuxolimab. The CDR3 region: CAWSMGHLNTEAFF. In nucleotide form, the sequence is TGTGCCTGGAGTATGGGACATTTGAACACTGAAGCTTTCTTT.